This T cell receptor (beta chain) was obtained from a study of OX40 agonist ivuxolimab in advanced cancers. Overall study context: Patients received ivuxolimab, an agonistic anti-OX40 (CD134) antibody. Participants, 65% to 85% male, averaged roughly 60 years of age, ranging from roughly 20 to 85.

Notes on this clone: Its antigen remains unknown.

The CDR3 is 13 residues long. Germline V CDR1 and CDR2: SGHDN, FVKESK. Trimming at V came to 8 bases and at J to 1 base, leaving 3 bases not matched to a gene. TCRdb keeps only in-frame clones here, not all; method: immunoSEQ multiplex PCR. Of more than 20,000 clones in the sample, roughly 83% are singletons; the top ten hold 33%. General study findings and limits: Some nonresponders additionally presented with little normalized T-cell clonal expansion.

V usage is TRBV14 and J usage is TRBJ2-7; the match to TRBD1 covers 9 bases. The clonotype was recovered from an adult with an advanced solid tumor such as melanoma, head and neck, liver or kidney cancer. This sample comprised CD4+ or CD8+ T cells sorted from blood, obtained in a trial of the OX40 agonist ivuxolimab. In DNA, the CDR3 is TGTGCCAGCCGGGACAGGGTTTCCTACGAGCAGTACTTC. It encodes CASRDRVSYEQYF.